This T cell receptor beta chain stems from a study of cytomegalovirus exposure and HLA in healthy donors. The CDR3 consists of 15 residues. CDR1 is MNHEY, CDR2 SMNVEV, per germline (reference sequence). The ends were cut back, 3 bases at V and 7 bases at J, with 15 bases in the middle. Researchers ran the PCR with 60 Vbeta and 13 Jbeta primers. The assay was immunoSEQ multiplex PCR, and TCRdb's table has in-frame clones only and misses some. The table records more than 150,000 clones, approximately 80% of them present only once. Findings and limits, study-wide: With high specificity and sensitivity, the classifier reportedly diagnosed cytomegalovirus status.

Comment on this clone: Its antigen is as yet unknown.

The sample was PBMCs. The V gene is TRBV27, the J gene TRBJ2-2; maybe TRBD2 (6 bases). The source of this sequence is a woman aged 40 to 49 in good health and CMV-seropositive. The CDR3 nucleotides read TGTGCCAGCAGTTTGGGGGGACTCGGGTACGGGGAGCTGTTTTTT. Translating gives CASSLGGLGYGELFF.